The TCR beta chain described here comes from a study of shared clonotypes between healthy human individuals (dated by TCRdb to about 2020). Notes on the research overall: Three men and a couple of women, aged 18 to 49 years, made up the cohort. Per donor, three plates each were used for CD4 naive and CD4 memory, two for CD8 naive, and one for CD8 memory. Blood TCR repertoires of about five healthy adults were deeply sequenced to estimate repertoire size and the extent of clonotype sharing between individuals. Libraries were prepared and TCR repertoires were sequenced by different laboratories using diverse techniques, in order to increase sequencing depth and limit assay-specific biases. Leukapheresis yielded between about 0.8 and 9.5 billion PBMCs per donor.

As regards this clone: What antigen it recognizes has not been identified. The record has no base qualities; no much larger clone is one base away.

Using the deep immunoSEQ assay, multiplex PCR amplified TCR CDR3 regions from genomic DNA. Genomic DNA extracted from each cell subset was distributed evenly over all wells of several immunoSEQ 96-well plates, and each plate served as one replicate. For sorted subsets, roughly 200 ng of genomic DNA, equivalent to some 30,000 T cell genomes, went into each replicate PCR. Purified libraries were measured with a Qubit 3.0 fluorometer, size-checked on a Bioanalyzer 2100, and measured again with the KAPA Library Quantification kit. Every immunoSEQ 96-well plate was sequenced on a separate single-read 150-cycle Illumina NextSeq 550 flow cell. The study's processing was this. Because the immunoSEQ output included only junctional sequences and no quality scores, the filtering could not be the same as the filtering used for full-length reads. To assign V/J genes and CDR3, sequences were annotated against IMGT germline references using PyIR, a Python wrapper for IgBLAST v1.9. Any read was removed if the V/J assignment was weak (E-value above 1e-6), the CDR3 was missing, or the read contained stop codons, out-of-frame junctions, or ambiguous translated residues. V3J clonotypes were defined as sequences sharing an identical inferred V gene, J gene, and CDR3 amino acid sequence. Percentage overlap between repertoires was calculated by dividing the number of shared unique clonotypes by the size of the smaller repertoire. RTK rarefaction, the Chao1 estimator, and Recon v2.1 estimates of unobserved clonotypes were used to assess repertoire richness. OLGA was used to compute generation probabilities for all TCRbeta clonotypes that the gDNA method yielded from four donors. The source is immuneACCESS, and TCRdb retained only in-frame sequences with V and J called. Part of the clones is not carried over; for the studies checked, unresolved V genes explain less than half of this, and the remainder is unexplained. V, J and clone size are taken as reported in that table, and D and trimming were inferred from the DNA itself. Here the sample has some 1,100,000 clones; around 78% occur a single time. In total, the top ten clones hold 0.5% to 0.6% of the sample.

Healthy HIV-negative adults with no recently reported acute infections or vaccinations were included as donors. Only Caucasian adults living in Nashville, Tennessee, USA were represented among the donors. CD4+ T cells were enriched by magnetic negative selection; naive cells were then positively selected on CD45RA, and the negative fraction formed the memory subset. Blood was obtained by leukapheresis, after which PBMCs were separated by Ficoll-Histopaque density gradient centrifugation and cryopreserved in liquid nitrogen vapor phase. Purity and quantity of every magnetically sorted T cell population were checked by analytical flow cytometry. Genomic DNA was isolated from every sorted fraction and measured by UV absorbance on a Nanodrop 2000c. Results and caveats for the whole study, not just this receptor: The genetic and exposure-history diversity represented was limited by the small number of donors. Sampling was restricted to blood, and TCR repertoires in tissues likely differ from the TCR repertoires found in blood. Pairwise subsampling led to the expectation that sequencing depth would affect the degree of clonotype sharing among donors. Across a handful of donors, about 5% of naive CD4, 3.5% of naive CD8, under 2.5% of memory CD4, and about 0.4% of memory CD8 clonotypes were shared. Rarefaction of sorted-subset datasets indicated incomplete sequencing despite the large sequencing depth. Naive subsets generally had larger estimated clonotype richness than memory subsets. Higher generation probabilities were observed for clonotypes shared by all four sorted-subset donors than for non-shared clonotypes.

The clonotype was recovered from a man younger than 35 in good health. Some clones in this sample may be carry-over from other donors' samples. The sample taken for sequencing was memory CD4+ T cells from PBMCs. What this sample's cell subset or site label stands for: CD45RA-negative fraction.

The CDR3 loop reads CASSWGRNTEAFF. The sequenced DNA is TGTGCCAGCAGCTGGGGACGGAACACTGAAGCTTTCTTT. The chain couples TRBV11-2 to TRBJ1-1, and perhaps TRBD1 as D gene, on 5 matching bases. The CDR3 measures 13 amino acids from cysteine to phenylalanine. Left in the record is the CDR3 DNA by itself, 39 bases read in frame from the first base. The junction carries 7 bases between V and J, which are trimmed by 4 bases and 1 base respectively. From the germline V gene, CDR1 is SGHAT and CDR2 is FQNNGV.